This T cell receptor (beta chain) was sequenced in a study of human T cells and chemical hapten exposure. Study at large: Sensitization involved placing 2% DPC onto an approximately 2 cm by approximately 2 cm region of upper inner arm skin.

Time point: patch test 2, 6 weeks after DPC sensitization. Treatment indicated: therapeutic diphenylcyclopropenone sensitization with weekly scalp DPC. This clonotype was recorded many times. TCRdb re-analysed the RACE reads in MiXCR, keeping a single row per CDR3 protein. The sample shows 73,000 or so distinct CDR3 sequences, around 8.8% of them seen only once. Germline loops: CDR1 SEHNR, CDR2 FQNEAQ (reference sequence). V lost 6 bases to trimming and J lost 4 bases, with 15 bases between them. This CDR3 is 15 amino acids long. The sequence was collected from a woman aged 45 to 65 with alopecia areata. Some clones in this sample may be carry-over from other donors' samples. This specimen consisted of whole blood, obtained in connection with sensitization to the hapten diphenylcyclopropenone (DPC). The chain joins TRBV7-9 to TRBJ2-2, with D possibly TRBD2 on 7 matching bases. CDR3 in DNA: TGTGCCAGCAGTCAAGGGGGGGCGCGCACCGGGGAGCTGTTTTTT. Translated, it gives CASSQGGARTGELFF.